The following is a T cell receptor beta chain sequence with its context. With V trimmed by 4 bases and J by 5 bases, 8 bases remained unmatched. The CDR3 totals 15 residues. In germline, CDR1 is MNHEY, CDR2 SVGAGI. This sample stems from a study of blood T cell repertoires in COVID-19. Study context: Material from acute and convalescent COVID-19 was sourced from the United States, Italy and Spain. From T cells, B-cell-depleted T cells, or PBMCs came the material, which was cDNA or gDNA.

Methods used by the authors: Amplification of reference gene primers was used by the study to estimate nucleated cell counts. Profiling relied on immunoSEQ multiplex PCR, and the TCRdb table lists in-frame clones only, not all of them. V, J and clone size were drawn from that table, and D and trimming were deduced from the DNA. Of over 25,000 clones listed, roughly 85% were seen once; the top ten hold roughly 9.1%. The clonotype was recovered from an elderly man with active COVID-19. This chain connects TRBV6-5 to TRBJ2-7, with 10 bases that match TRBD1. The sequenced sample was peripheral blood. The chain's CDR3 is CASSSGDRGSHEQYF. Written as DNA, the CDR3 is TGTGCCAGCAGTTCAGGGGACAGGGGTTCCCACGAGCAGTACTTC.